These T cell receptor beta chains were read from a single sample in a study of T cell responses to AZD1222 COVID-19 vaccine. Data came from immunoSEQ multiplex PCR; TCRdb stores just in-frame clones and leaves some out. The top ten hold about 10% of the sample, which has about 92,000 clones, 86% seen once. This sample comprised peripheral blood, obtained on day 0 of AZD1222 vaccination. The receptor source for this set is an adult in good health. Both conserved end residues are trimmed from each CDR3. The D gene is left open where the match is weak.

v_gene	j_gene	d_gene	CDR3aa
TRBV18	TRBJ2-7	TRBD1	ASSATGSRSYEQY
TRBV14	TRBJ2-7	NA	ASSQLRGPYEQY
TRBV15	TRBJ1-5	NA	ATSRPGSFSNQPQH
TRBV19	TRBJ2-7	TRBD1	ASSMGQLSYEQY
TRBV30	TRBJ1-1	NA	AWTVTDLEAF
TRBV6-5	TRBJ2-2	NA	ASSSTVEFNTGELF
TRBV11-3	TRBJ2-1	NA	ASSLVVGQQF
TRBV5-6	TRBJ2-3	NA	ASSGDLWDTDTQY
TRBV3-1/TRBV3-2	TRBJ1-4	TRBD1	ASSQEAPGQFATNEKLF
TRBV12-5	TRBJ2-1	TRBD2	ASGEAGGNDEQF
TRBV6-4	TRBJ1-1	TRBD1	ASPGQGTNAEAF
TRBV19	TRBJ1-5	TRBD1	ASRETGWVQPQH
TRBV16	TRBJ2-3	NA	ASSFQLPPDTQY
TRBV4-1	TRBJ2-3	NA	ASSQFAGTSTDTQY
TRBV7-2	TRBJ2-1	TRBD2	AASSGGFNEQF
TRBV15	TRBJ2-7	NA	ATRGYEQY
TRBV5-1	TRBJ2-5	NA	ASSWGEEETQY
TRBV7-9	TRBJ1-4	NA	ASSRTGFIMWNEKLF
TRBV19	TRBJ1-1	NA	ASSIDFRLNTEAF
TRBV9	TRBJ1-1	NA	ASSPRTPIQDTEAF
TRBV5-1	TRBJ2-2	TRBD2	ASRRLAGPLNTGELF
TRBV15	TRBJ2-1	NA	ATSGNTDLSYNEQF
TRBV2	TRBJ2-3	NA	ASSLGTPFTDTQY
TRBV19	TRBJ2-3	NA	ASSDQSRTDTQY